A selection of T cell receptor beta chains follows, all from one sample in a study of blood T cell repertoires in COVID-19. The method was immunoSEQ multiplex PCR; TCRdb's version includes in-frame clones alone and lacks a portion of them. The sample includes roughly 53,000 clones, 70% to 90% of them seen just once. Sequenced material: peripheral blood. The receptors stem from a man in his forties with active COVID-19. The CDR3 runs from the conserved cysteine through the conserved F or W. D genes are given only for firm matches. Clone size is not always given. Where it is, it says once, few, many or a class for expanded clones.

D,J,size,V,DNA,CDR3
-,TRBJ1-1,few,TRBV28,TGTGCCAGCAGTTTAGGAGGGTACTTAAGCCGTAAAGCTTTCTTT,CASSLGGYLSRKAFF
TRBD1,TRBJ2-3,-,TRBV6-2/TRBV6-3,TGTGCCAGCAGTTACCCTAACCGGGACAGGGTCCTCGGCACAGATACGCAGTATTTT,CASSYPNRDRVLGTDTQYF
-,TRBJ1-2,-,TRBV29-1,TGCAGCGCTGAAGAGGGCGCCTATGGCTACACCTTC,CSAEEGAYGYTF
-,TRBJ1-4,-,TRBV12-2,TGTGCAAGTCCCACTGGGGGGGGAAGTGAAAAACTGTTTTTT,CASPTGGGSEKLFF
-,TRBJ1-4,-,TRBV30,TGTGCCTGGAGTGTAGCCCAGGGCCCTTTTGTTGGACTGTTTTTT,CAWSVAQGPFVGLFF
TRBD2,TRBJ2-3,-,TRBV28,TGTGCCAGCAGTCTAAACGTCGGACTAGCGGTGCAGGAGGGCACAGATACGCAGTATTTT,CASSLNVGLAVQEGTDTQYF
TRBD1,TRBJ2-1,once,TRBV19,TGTGCCAGTACCGCCGACCGGGACAGGGGGGTAGATGAGCAGTTCTTC,CASTADRDRGVDEQFF
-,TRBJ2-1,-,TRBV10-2,TGCGCCAGTTCGGGACTCTCCTACAATGAGCAGTTCTTC,CASSGLSYNEQFF
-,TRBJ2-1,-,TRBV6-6,TGTGCCAGCAGTTACCGCGGCCTAGAACTTAATGAGCAGTTCTTC,CASSYRGLELNEQFF
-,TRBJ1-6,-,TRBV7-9,TGTGCCAGCAGCCCAGGTCACTCCTATAATTCACCCCTCCACTTT,CASSPGHSYNSPLHF
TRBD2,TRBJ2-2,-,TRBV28,TGTGCCAGCAGGGATACTAGCGGGGACGCCGGGGAGCTGTTTTTT,CASRDTSGDAGELFF
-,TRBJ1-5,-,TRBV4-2,TGTGCCAGCAGCCAAGGCGGCAGAAGTTTTTATCAGCCCCAGCATTTT,CASSQGGRSFYQPQHF
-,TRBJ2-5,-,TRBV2,TGTGCCAGCACCCCGATTCCGGTAGGGGGGACCCAGTACTTC,CASTPIPVGGTQYF
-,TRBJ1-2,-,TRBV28,TGTGCCAGCAGACTCCGGGACTCCCTCGTCTTCTACACCTTC,CASRLRDSLVFYTF
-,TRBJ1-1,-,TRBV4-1,TGCGCCAGCAGCCAGGAAGGGGTTTTGGGCACTGAAGCTTTCTTT,CASSQEGVLGTEAFF
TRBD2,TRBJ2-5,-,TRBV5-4,TGTGCCAGCAGCCCGGGACTAGCGGGAGCTTATGAGACCCAGTACTTC,CASSPGLAGAYETQYF
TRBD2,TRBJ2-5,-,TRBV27,TGTGCCAGCAGTCCACGCCCGGGACTAGGGGGGCATCAAGAGACCCAGTACTTC,CASSPRPGLGGHQETQYF
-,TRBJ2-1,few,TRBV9,TGTGCCAGCAGCCCGCGGGGAGTGCACAATGAGCAGTTCTTC,CASSPRGVHNEQFF
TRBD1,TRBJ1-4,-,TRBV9,TGTGCCAGCAGCGTATCCGCAGGGGGGAATGAAAAACTGTTTTTT,CASSVSAGGNEKLFF
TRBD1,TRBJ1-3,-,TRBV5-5,TGTGCCAGCAGCCCAACAGGGGATAACACCATATATTTT,CASSPTGDNTIYF
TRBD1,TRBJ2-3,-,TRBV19,TGTGCCAGTAGTATAGGGATGGACAGGGAGCGGCCAGATACGCAGTATTTT,CASSIGMDRERPDTQYF
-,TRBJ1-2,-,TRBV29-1,TGCAGCGTCGCCGGGTCCCGAGGCGGCTACACCTTC,CSVAGSRGGYTF
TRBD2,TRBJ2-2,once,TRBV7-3,TGTGCCAGCAGCTCCGTCGGGGGGACTAGCGTGAACACCGGGGAGCTGTTTTTT,CASSSVGGTSVNTGELFF
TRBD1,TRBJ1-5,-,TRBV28,TGTGCCAGCAGCCGACAGGGGCTAGTACAGAATCAGCCCCAGCATTTT,CASSRQGLVQNQPQHF
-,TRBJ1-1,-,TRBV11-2,TGTGCCAGCAGCTTAGGGCCACAGAACACTGAAGCTTTCTTT,CASSLGPQNTEAFF
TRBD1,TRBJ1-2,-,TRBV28,TGTGCCACCCTACTCCGGGACAGGGAGTTCTACACCTTC,CATLLRDREFYTF
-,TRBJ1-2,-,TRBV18,TGTGCCAGCTCAGGGGGACTTAGGTATGGCTACACCTTC,CASSGGLRYGYTF
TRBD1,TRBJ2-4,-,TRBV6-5,TGTGCCAGCTCTCTATCCGGGACAGGCCAAAACATTCAGTACTTC,CASSLSGTGQNIQYF
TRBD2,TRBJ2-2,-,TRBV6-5,TGTGCCAGCAGTTACGGGGGAGGGGCGAACACCGGGGAGCTGTTTTTT,CASSYGGGANTGELFF
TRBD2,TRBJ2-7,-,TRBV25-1,TGTGCCAGCAGTGTTTGGCGGGAGCGGGGAGAGCAGTACTTC,CASSVWRERGEQYF
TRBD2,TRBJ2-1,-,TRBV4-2,TGTGCCAGCAGCCAACGTCGACTAGCGGGAAACAATGAGCAGTTCTTC,CASSQRRLAGNNEQFF
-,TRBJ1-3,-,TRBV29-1,TGCAGCGGTCAAACTGGAAACACCATATATTTT,CSGQTGNTIYF
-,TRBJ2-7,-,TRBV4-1,TGCGCCAGCAGCCAAGGGATGGCAGGTGCCTACGAGCAGTACTTC,CASSQGMAGAYEQYF
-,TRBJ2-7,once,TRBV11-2,TGTGCCAGCAGCTTCGTGGGAGGCTACGAGCAGTACTTC,CASSFVGGYEQYF
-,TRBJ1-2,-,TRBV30,TGTGCCTGGAGTGTACAGGATGTTGATGGCTACACCTTC,CAWSVQDVDGYTF
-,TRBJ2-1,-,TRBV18,TGTGCCAGCTCACCTCTCCAGGGCCCAAGCTCCTACAATGAGCAGTTCTTC,CASSPLQGPSSYNEQFF
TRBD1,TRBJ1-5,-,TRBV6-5,TGTGCCAGCAGCCGGGACAGGGTCCTGCAGCCCCAGCATTTT,CASSRDRVLQPQHF
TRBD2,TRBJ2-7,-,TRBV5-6,TGTGCCAGCAGCCTACTAGCGGGAGACGTCCACGAGCAGTACTTC,CASSLLAGDVHEQYF
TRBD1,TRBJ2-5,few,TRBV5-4,TGTGCCAGCAGCTGGTGGGACAGGGGGCAAGAGACCCAGTACTTC,CASSWWDRGQETQYF
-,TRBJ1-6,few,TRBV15,TGTGCCACCAGCAGAGGGGAGGGCGTAAATTCACCCCTCCACTTT,CATSRGEGVNSPLHF
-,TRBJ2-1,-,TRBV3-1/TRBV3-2,TGTGCCAGCAGCCAACGGACTGGGTGGAATGAGCAGTTCTTC,CASSQRTGWNEQFF
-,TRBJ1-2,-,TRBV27,TGTGCCAGCAGTCAAGGAAGGGGTGGCGGCTACACCTTC,CASSQGRGGGYTF
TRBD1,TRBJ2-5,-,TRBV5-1,TGCGCCAGCAGCTTGGTTTCGCAGTGGACAGGTCAAGAGACCCAGTACTTC,CASSLVSQWTGQETQYF
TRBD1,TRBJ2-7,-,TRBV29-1,TGCAGCGTCCCTGGACAGGGGGCCAACGAGCAGTACTTC,CSVPGQGANEQYF
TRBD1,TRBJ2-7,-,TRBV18,TGTGCCAGCTCATCCGACAGGGGGCTGCAGAACTTC,CASSSDRGLQNF
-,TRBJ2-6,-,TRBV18,TGTGCCAGCTCGGGGAGGCACGATCTCTCTGGGGCCAACGTCCTGACTTTC,CASSGRHDLSGANVLTF
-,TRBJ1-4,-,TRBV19,TGTGCCAGTACCGAAGGGGGAAAACTGTTTTTT,CASTEGGKLFF
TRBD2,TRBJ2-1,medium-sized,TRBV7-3,TGTGCCAGCAGCCGTATAGCGGGAGTGGATGAGCAGTTCTTC,CASSRIAGVDEQFF
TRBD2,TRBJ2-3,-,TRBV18,TGTGCCAGCTCACCACCGGCTAGCGGGAGAGATACGCAGTATTTT,CASSPPASGRDTQYF
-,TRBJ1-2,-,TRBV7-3,TGTGCCAGCAGCTTACAGGCCCATGAATCTTATGGCTACACCTTC,CASSLQAHESYGYTF
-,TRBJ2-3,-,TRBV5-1,TGCGCCAGTCAGACTAGGCCCAGCACAGATACGCAGTATTTT,CASQTRPSTDTQYF
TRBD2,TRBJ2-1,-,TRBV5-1,TGCGCCAGCAGCTTGGATGTAGCGGGAGGAGGCAATGAGCAGTTCTTC,CASSLDVAGGGNEQFF
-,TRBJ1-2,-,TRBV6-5,TGTGCCAGCAGGTCCACGGGGGGCGCCGGCTATGGCTACACCTTC,CASRSTGGAGYGYTF
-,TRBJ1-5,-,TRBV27,TGTGCCAGCAGTCCCCTAACAGGGTACCGAGGAGGCAATCAGCCCCAGCATTTT,CASSPLTGYRGGNQPQHF
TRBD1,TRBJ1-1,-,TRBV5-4,TGTGCCAGCAGCTTTGGGACAGGACCGAGTGAAGCTTTCTTT,CASSFGTGPSEAFF